The T cell receptor beta chain described here comes from a study of blood T cell repertoires in COVID-19. Libraries were prepared by immunoSEQ multiplex PCR; TCRdb keeps only in-frame clonotypes and omits some of them. The sample consists of fewer than 200,000 clones, 80% of them appearing once. This CDR3 has 12 amino acids. V dropped 3 bases and J dropped 7; count of bases not matched to a gene: 2. Looked up from germline, CDR1 is LGHDT and CDR2 is YNNKEL (reference sequence). This receptor was obtained from a man aged 60-69 years with acute or convalescent COVID-19. What was sequenced was peripheral blood. This chain links TRBV3-1 (or the pseudogene TRBV3-2) with TRBJ1-1; TRBD1 matches at 7 bases. The DNA for the CDR3 is TGTGCCAGCAGCCACGGGACAGTTGAAGCTTTCTTT. It translates to CASSHGTVEAFF.